This is a list of T cell receptor beta chains from one sample in a study of cytomegalovirus exposure and HLA in healthy donors. Sequencing was performed with immunoSEQ multiplex PCR; in TCRdb, only in-frame clones are kept and a portion is missing. The sample's table shows over 65,000 clones. Source material: PBMCs. These receptors were collected from a woman aged 25 to 45 in good health and CMV-seronegative. Each CDR3 is given with its conserved first and last residue. The D gene is left open where the match is weak.

D gene: TRBD1; J gene: TRBJ1-1; V gene: TRBV6-7; CDR3 protein: CASSYPQGAAEAFF; CDR3 DNA: TGTGCCAGCAGTTACCCTCAGGGGGCCGCTGAAGCTTTCTTT
D gene: TRBD1; J gene: TRBJ2-1; V gene: TRBV30; CDR3 protein: CAWWDRRVNEQFF; CDR3 DNA: TGTGCCTGGTGGGACAGGCGGGTCAATGAGCAGTTCTTC
D gene: TRBD2; J gene: TRBJ2-3; V gene: TRBV28; CDR3 protein: CASSPGLAGVYTDTQYF; CDR3 DNA: TGTGCCAGCAGCCCGGGACTAGCGGGAGTCTACACAGATACGCAGTATTTT
D gene: .; J gene: TRBJ1-2; V gene: TRBV14; CDR3 protein: CASSQAQTYGYTF; CDR3 DNA: TGTGCCAGCAGCCAAGCACAGACCTATGGCTACACCTTC
D gene: TRBD1; J gene: TRBJ2-4; V gene: TRBV19; CDR3 protein: CASSNRGQVIQYF; CDR3 DNA: TGTGCCAGTAGCAACAGGGGGCAAGTCATTCAGTACTTC
D gene: .; J gene: TRBJ2-3; V gene: TRBV6-6; CDR3 protein: CASSPRTSTDTQYF; CDR3 DNA: TGTGCCAGCAGCCCTCGGACTAGCACAGATACGCAGTATTTT
D gene: .; J gene: TRBJ2-5; V gene: TRBV5-1; CDR3 protein: CASSLGGQQETQYF; CDR3 DNA: TGCGCCAGCAGCTTGGGGGGGCAGCAAGAGACCCAGTACTTC
D gene: .; J gene: TRBJ1-1; V gene: TRBV7-9; CDR3 protein: CASSLQESTEAFF; CDR3 DNA: TGTGCCAGCAGCTTACAGGAAAGCACTGAAGCTTTCTTT
D gene: TRBD1; J gene: TRBJ1-2; V gene: TRBV19; CDR3 protein: CASSGGYGYTF; CDR3 DNA: TGTGCCAGTTCAGGGGGGTATGGCTACACCTTC
D gene: TRBD1; J gene: TRBJ2-4; V gene: TRBV2; CDR3 protein: CASSTDRGSKNIQYF; CDR3 DNA: TGTGCCAGCAGTACAGACAGGGGGAGCAAAAACATTCAGTACTTC
D gene: .; J gene: TRBJ1-2; V gene: TRBV5-4; CDR3 protein: CASRNAGQRRADGYTF; CDR3 DNA: TGTGCCAGCCGGAACGCGGGTCAACGTAGAGCTGATGGCTACACCTTC
D gene: TRBD1; J gene: TRBJ1-2; V gene: TRBV7-2; CDR3 protein: CASSPDRGGYTF; CDR3 DNA: TGTGCCAGCAGCCCCGACAGGGGAGGCTACACCTTC